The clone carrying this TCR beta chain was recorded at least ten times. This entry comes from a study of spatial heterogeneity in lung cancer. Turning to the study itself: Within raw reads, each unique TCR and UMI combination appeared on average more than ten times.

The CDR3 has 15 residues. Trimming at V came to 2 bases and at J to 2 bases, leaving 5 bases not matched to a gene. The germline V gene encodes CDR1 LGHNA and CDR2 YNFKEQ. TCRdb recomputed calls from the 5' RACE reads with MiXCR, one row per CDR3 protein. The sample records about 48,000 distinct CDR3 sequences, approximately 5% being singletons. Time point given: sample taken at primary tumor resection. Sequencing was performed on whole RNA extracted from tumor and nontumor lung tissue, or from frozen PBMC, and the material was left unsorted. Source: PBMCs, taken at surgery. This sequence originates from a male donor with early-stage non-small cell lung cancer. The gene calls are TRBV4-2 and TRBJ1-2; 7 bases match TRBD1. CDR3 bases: TGTGCCAGCAGCCAATTGGACAGGTCAAACTATGGCTACACCTTC. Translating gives CASSQLDRSNYGYTF.